This note documents a single T cell receptor beta chain sequence. Its antigen is still unknown. The ends were cut back, 3 bases at V and 0 bases at J, with 10 bases in the middle. In germline, CDR1 is MNHEY, CDR2 SMNVEV (reference sequence). The CDR3 consists of 15 residues. The sample originates from a study of a mutant IDH1 vaccine in newly diagnosed glioma. Background on the study: Vaccine dosing followed radiotherapy by 4-6 weeks, or accompanied temozolomide cycles. Most patients had radiochemotherapy with temozolomide before enrollment; others had one alone.

Time point described: week 23, last vaccination. The vaccine gave 300 ug of a 20-mer mutant IDH1 peptide subcutaneously per dose. TCRdb's table, derived via immunoSEQ multiplex PCR, lists solely in-frame clones and lacks some. In the table there are about 43,000 clones, roughly 84% of which are singletons. The chain couples TRBV27 to TRBJ2-3, with unresolved D. The TCR comes from a woman younger than 35 with glioma. Some clones in this sample may be carry-over from other donors' samples. This sample comprised PBMCs, obtained from a glioma patient whose treatment included an IDH1 peptide vaccine. For the CDR3, the DNA is TGTGCCAGCAGTTTTTCTCCTACTAGCACAGATACGCAGTATTTT. It encodes CASSFSPTSTDTQYF.